These 20 T cell receptor beta chains were sequenced from one sample in a study of siplizumab effects on memory and regulatory T cells. The assay was immunoSEQ multiplex PCR, and TCRdb's table has in-frame clones only and misses some. The sample holds around 100,000 clones, about 90% seen once. Sequenced material: Tregs sorted from blood. The receptors shown here come from a human donor in good health.

The genes are TRBV4-1 and TRBJ2-5; 12 positions match TRBD2. Trimming removed 3 bases from V and 5 bases from J; junction bases left unmatched: 7. CDR3 length equals 16 residues. CDR1 is MGHRA, CDR2 YSYEKL, per germline. CDR3 region: CASSHQSGTSGETQYF. The CDR3 nucleotides read TGCGCCAGCAGCCATCAATCCGGGACTAGCGGGGAGACCCAGTACTTC.

This chain uses TRBV16 with TRBJ1-2; 8 nucleotides line up with TRBD1. V shed 2 bases and J 4 bases; nucleotides not matched to a gene: 6. CDR1 KGHSY and CDR2 FQNENV come from the germline V gene. The CDR3 extends over 15 amino acids. This CDR3 reads CASSQGDRLGYGYTF. CDR3 nucleotides: TGTGCCAGCAGCCAAGGGGACAGGCTCGGCTATGGCTACACCTTC.

The chain couples TRBV19 to TRBJ1-3; unclear D gene. This CDR3 is built from 18 residues. Germline CDR1 LNHDA, CDR2 SQIVND (reference sequence). V lost 0 bases, J lost 0 bases, and 15 bases lay in between. CDR3 loop: CASSIDYSARSSGNTIYF. The CDR3 coding sequence is TGTGCCAGTAGTATAGATTATTCGGCAAGGAGCTCTGGAAACACCATATATTTT.

This clone is a singleton in its sample. The V and J genes are TRBV18 and TRBJ1-2; D possibly corresponds to TRBD1 (6 bases). V gave up 3 bases and J gave up 3 bases, with 11 bases separating them. This CDR3 is built from 14 residues. In germline, CDR1 is KGHSH, CDR2 LQKENI. The CDR3: CASSPNRDYYGYTF. The CDR3 nucleotides read TGTGCCAGCTCACCGAACAGGGACTACTATGGCTACACCTTC.

The rearrangement joins TRBV5-1 to TRBJ1-3; D possibly corresponds to TRBD1 (5 bases). Germline V gives CDR1 SGHRS, CDR2 YFSETQ. The ends were cut back, 4 bases at V and 1 base at J, with 9 bases in the middle. The length of the CDR3 is 14 residues. CDR3 sequence reads: CASSPRGSGNTIYF. CDR3 sequence (DNA): TGCGCCAGCAGCCCAAGGGGTTCTGGAAACACCATATATTTT.

The gene calls are TRBV2 and TRBJ2-5; D is uncertain. This CDR3 contains 15 residues. The germline gives CDR1 SNHLY, CDR2 FYNNEI. V lost 1 base to trimming and J lost 0 bases, with 9 bases between them. The DNA of the CDR3 is TGTGCCAGCAGTGAAGGGTGGCGGTACCAAGAGACCCAGTACTTC. It is translated as CASSEGWRYQETQYF.

The chain combines TRBV5-1 with TRBJ1-2; no reliable D call. Trimming shortened V by 3 bases and J by 0 bases, and 6 bases separated the two germline ends. CDR3 length: 13 residues. Germline V CDR1 and CDR2: SGHRS, YFSETQ. CDR3 residues: CASSYRSNYGYTF. The CDR3 DNA is TGCGCCAGCAGCTACAGATCTAACTATGGCTACACCTTC.

In this sample, this clone turned up once. The CDR3 DNA reads TGTGCCAGCAGCCCTCGAAGACAGGCCTACGAGCAGTACTTC. It translates to CASSPRRQAYEQYF. This sequence joins TRBV7-9 and TRBJ2-7, with D tentatively TRBD1 (6 bases). V was trimmed by 5 bases and J by 2 bases, leaving 13 bases between them. Germline CDR1 SEHNR, CDR2 FQNEAQ (reference sequence). This CDR3 contains 14 residues.

The gene calls are TRBV6-1 and TRBJ1-1; D not certain. The CDR3 runs to 13 residues. Trimming shortened V by 1 base and J by 0 bases, and 3 bases separated the two germline ends. Per germline, CDR1 MNHNS and CDR2 SASEGT. The CDR3 DNA reads TGTGCCAGCAGTGAAGTGATGAACACTGAAGCTTTCTTT. Protein: CASSEVMNTEAFF.

This chain links TRBV29-1 with TRBJ1-2, with D hard to call. In germline, CDR1 is SQVTM, CDR2 ANQGSEA. The CDR3 loop spans 12 amino acids. Trimming removed 4 bases from V and 1 base from J, with 7 bases in between. The CDR3 nucleotides read TGCAGCGTTGCACAGCTTAACTATGGCTACACCTTC. Translated, it gives CSVAQLNYGYTF.

In its sample, this clone was seen a few times. CDR3 loop: CASSFQGSSNEQFF. CDR3 DNA: TGTGCCAGCAGCTTCCAGGGATCTTCCAATGAGCAGTTCTTC. The chain links TRBV7-8 to TRBJ2-1; possible D gene TRBD1, 5 bases. The CDR3 spans 14 residues. Germline V gene lookup returns CDR1 SGHVS and CDR2 FQNEAQ. The ends were cut back, 3 bases at V and 6 bases at J, with 12 bases in the middle.

The CDR3 sequence: CASSTVEAFF. CDR3 in DNA: TGCGCCAGTAGTACGGTTGAAGCTTTCTTT. The V and J genes are TRBV5-1 and TRBJ1-1, with D hard to call. V lost 8 bases and J 7 bases, leaving 9 bases between the germline ends. There are 10 residues in the CDR3. Germline V gene sequence: CDR1 SGHRS, CDR2 YFSETQ.

The chain has TRBV6-1 and TRBJ1-1; no firm D call. The V end was cut by 6 bases, the J end by 1 base, with 12 bases between. Germline V gene sequence: CDR1 MNHNS, CDR2 SASEGT. The CDR3 consists of 14 residues. The CDR3 loop reads CASSPVLSNTEAFF. The CDR3 coding sequence is TGTGCCAGCAGCCCAGTCCTCTCGAACACTGAAGCTTTCTTT.

This clone was picked up one time. V and J are TRBV7-3 and TRBJ2-3; maybe TRBD1 (5 bases). The CDR3 is made up of 14 amino acids. V lost 1 base and J lost 3, with 8 bases in between. Germline values: CDR1 SGHTA, CDR2 FQGTGA. This chain's CDR3 is CASSLMQGTDTQYF. The CDR3 DNA sequence: TGTGCCAGCAGCTTAATGCAGGGAACAGATACGCAGTATTTT.

This chain links TRBV30 with TRBJ2-7, with D perhaps given as TRBD1 or TRBD2 (6 bases each). Trimming shortened V by 0 bases and J by 0 bases, and 9 bases separated the two germline ends. Germline-derived CDR1 and CDR2 are GTSNPN and SVGIG (reference sequence). This CDR3 has 14 amino acids. The CDR3 sequence is CAWSVGGSSYEQYF. In DNA form, the CDR3 reads TGTGCCTGGAGTGTAGGGGGGAGCTCCTACGAGCAGTACTTC.

The chain combines TRBV5-1 with TRBJ2-7, with 11 nucleotides matching TRBD2. Per germline, CDR1 SGHRS and CDR2 YFSETQ. The CDR3 is 18 amino acids. The junction had 15 bases not matched to a gene; V was cut back by 5 bases and J by 2 bases. As DNA, the CDR3 is TGCGCCAGCAGGCGGGGGGCCTCCCAGACTAGCGGGACCTACGAGCAGTACTTC. Protein product: CASRRGASQTSGTYEQYF.

The CDR3 nucleotides are TGTGCCAGCAGCGTCAGCCTTGGTGCGGGAGGTTACAATGAGCAGTTCTTC. It specifies CASSVSLGAGGYNEQFF. The V and J genes are TRBV9 and TRBJ2-1, with 8 nucleotides matching TRBD2. The CDR3 covers 17 residues. CDR1 is SGDLS and CDR2 is YYNGEE in the germline V gene. Trimming at V came to 2 bases and at J to 4 bases, leaving 11 bases not matched to a gene.

The chain couples TRBV6-1 to TRBJ1-3; D is undetermined. The CDR3 is made up of 15 amino acids. The germline V and J ends were trimmed by 1 base and 0 bases, with 7 bases remaining between them. Germline lookup yields CDR1 MNHNS and CDR2 SASEGT. In DNA, the CDR3 is TGTGCCAGCAGTGAAGGGCACAGCTCTGGAAACACCATATATTTT. This sequence encodes CASSEGHSSGNTIYF.

The CDR3: CASSRLIGQPQHF. The CDR3 DNA is TGCGCCAGCAGCCGCTTAATCGGACAGCCCCAGCATTTT. This chain connects TRBV4-1 to TRBJ1-5; D gene unclear. This CDR3 is built from 13 residues. The V gene lost 4 bases and the J gene lost 7 bases, with 11 bases spanning the gap. CDR1 is MGHRA and CDR2 is YSYEKL in the germline V gene.

This rearrangement joins TRBV2 to TRBJ2-7; D is undetermined. Germline V gene data show CDR1 as SNHLY and CDR2 as FYNNEI. V lost 3 bases and J lost 3, with 6 bases in between. The CDR3 length is 12 residues. The chain's CDR3 is CASSDLGYEQYF. The CDR3 DNA follows: TGTGCCAGCAGTGATTTGGGCTACGAGCAGTACTTC.